This T cell receptor beta chain was found in a study of cytomegalovirus exposure and HLA in healthy donors. Germline CDR1 and CDR2: LNHNV and YYDKDF (reference sequence). With 0 bases removed from V and 6 bases from J, the gap between germline ends came to 10 bases. This CDR3 has 14 amino acids. This clone appeared a single time. PCR amplification relied on 60 Vbeta primers (plus 13 Jbeta primers). Sequencing used immunoSEQ multiplex PCR; TCRdb keeps in-frame clones, though not all of them. The data contain some 200,000 clones, about 70% of them singletons. This TCR derives from a woman younger than 45 in good health and CMV-seronegative. The chain is built from TRBV15 and TRBJ2-3; possibly TRBD1 for D (5 bases). The sequenced material came from PBMCs. The CDR3 nucleotides are TGTGCCACCAGCAGAGATCAAAAGGGGGATACGCAGTATTTT. It translates to CATSRDQKGDTQYF. The full variable domain, in which reference TRBV15 and TRBJ2-3 provide the parts outside the CDR3, is DAMVIQNPRYQVTQFGKPVTLSCSQTLNHNVMYWYQQKSSQAPKLLFHYYDKDFNNEADTPDNFQSRRPNTSFCFLDIRSPGLGDTAMYLCATSRDQKGDTQYFGPGTRLTVL.